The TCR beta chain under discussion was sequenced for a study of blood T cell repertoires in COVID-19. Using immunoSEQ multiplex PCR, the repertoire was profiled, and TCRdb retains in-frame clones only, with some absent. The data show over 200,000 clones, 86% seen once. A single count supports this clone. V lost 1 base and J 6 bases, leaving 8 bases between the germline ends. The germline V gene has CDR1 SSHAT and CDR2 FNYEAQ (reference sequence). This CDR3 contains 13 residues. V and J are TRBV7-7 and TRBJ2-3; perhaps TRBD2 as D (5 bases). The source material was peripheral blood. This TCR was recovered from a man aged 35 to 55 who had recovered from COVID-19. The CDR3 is CASSLEGVDTQYF. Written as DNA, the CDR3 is TGTGCCAGCAGCTTAGAGGGAGTCGATACGCAGTATTTT.